One and the same sample provided the 9 T cell receptor beta chains below, sequenced in a study of post-analysis software for immune sequencing data. General study points: Patients carried a few TRBV segments more frequently than controls did, and TRBV5-6, TRBV5-1 and TRBV20-1 were among them.

Unique-molecular-identifier-tagged TCR beta cDNA libraries were used. Via MiXCR, TCRdb re-called the PCR reads, giving one row per CDR3 protein. The sample has 650,000 to 850,000 distinct CDR3 sequences; about 43% are singletons. The antigens these receptors bind are not known. The material sequenced was blood. These receptors were obtained from a girl under 18 with multiple sclerosis.

The genes are TRBV11-2 and TRBJ2-1; 12 bases are a match to TRBD2. Germline trimming cut 3 bases from V and 6 bases from J; bases unmatched to any gene: 15. Germline V gives CDR1 SGHAT, CDR2 FQNNGV. This CDR3 has 19 amino acids. DNA of the CDR3: TGTGCCAGCAGCTTGAGGGGGGCCCCTAGCGGGAGGGCCCCCAATGAGCAGTTCTTC. Its translation is CASSLRGAPSGRAPNEQFF.

V usage is TRBV6-1 and J usage is TRBJ2-5, with D possibly matching TRBD1 (6 bases). Germline values: CDR1 MNHNS, CDR2 SASEGT. CDR3 length: 15 amino acids. V was clipped by 6 bases and J by 0 bases, with 14 bases between them. DNA of the CDR3: TGTGCCAGCAGAGGAACTGGACAGAACCAAGAGACCCAGTACTTC. It yields the protein CASRGTGQNQETQYF.

There are a few counts of this clonotype. The V and J genes are TRBV12-3 or TRBV12-4 and TRBJ2-1, with 8 bases fitting TRBD1. The length of the CDR3 is 12 residues. Trimming at V came to 8 bases and at J to 8 bases, leaving 5 bases not matched to a gene. For the CDR3, the DNA is TGTGCCAGCTCGGGACAGGACTATGAGCAGTTCTTC. Translated, it gives CASSGQDYEQFF.

This chain joins TRBV13 and TRBJ1-1, with D possibly being TRBD1 (6 bases). Trimming shortened V by 4 bases and J by 0 bases, and 9 bases separated the two germline ends. The germline V gene has CDR1 PRHDT and CDR2 FYEKMQ (reference sequence). The CDR3 is 14 amino acids. This chain's CDR3 is CASSSRQVNTEAFF. DNA of the CDR3: TGTGCCAGCAGCTCGAGACAGGTGAACACTGAAGCTTTCTTT.

The genes are TRBV29-1 and TRBJ1-1; D is unresolved. Per germline, CDR1 SQVTM and CDR2 ANQGSEA. This CDR3 is built from 13 residues. The ends were cut back, 6 bases at V and 0 bases at J, with 11 bases in the middle. In DNA, the CDR3 is TGCAGCGTACTAAATTCCATGAACACTGAAGCTTTCTTT. Its protein is CSVLNSMNTEAFF.

V gene TRBV6-2 or TRBV6-3 combines with J gene TRBJ2-7, with 10 bases lining up with TRBD2. Trimming cost V 6 bases and J 2 bases; bases outside gene matches: 10. This CDR3 region has 16 residues. Germline V CDR1 and CDR2: MNHEY, SVGEGT. The DNA of the CDR3 is TGTGCCAGCAGGCCCTTTAGCGGGAGGACCACCTACGAGCAGTACTTC. Translating gives CASRPFSGRTTYEQYF.

The V and J genes are TRBV20-1 and TRBJ2-1; 7 nucleotides align to TRBD2. Trimming cost V 0 bases and J 9 bases; bases outside gene matches: 11. The CDR3 sequence is 15 residues long. Germline CDR1 DFQATT, CDR2 SNEGSKA (reference sequence). In DNA, the CDR3 is TGCAGTGCTAGAGATTGGGGGGAGGGCCACAGTGAGCAGTTCTTC. It codes for CSARDWGEGHSEQFF.

This chain uses TRBV15 with TRBJ2-3, with a possible D match to TRBD2 (5 bases). V was trimmed by 5 bases and J by 7 bases, leaving 10 bases between them. Germline V lookup: CDR1 LNHNV, CDR2 YYDKDF (reference sequence). This CDR3 is built from 12 residues. The CDR3 region has the DNA TGTGCCACCAGCCTAGAGGGAAATACGCAGTATTTT. Amino acids: CATSLEGNTQYF.

The genes are TRBV7-9 and TRBJ2-1, with 8 positions matching TRBD2. J was trimmed by 8 bases and V by 3 bases; bases with no gene match: 3. Germline assignment: CDR1 SEHNR and CDR2 FQNEAQ (reference sequence). There are 13 residues in the CDR3. The CDR3 coding sequence is TGTGCCAGCAGCTTCGGGACTAGGGATGAGCAGTTCTTC. Its translation: CASSFGTRDEQFF.